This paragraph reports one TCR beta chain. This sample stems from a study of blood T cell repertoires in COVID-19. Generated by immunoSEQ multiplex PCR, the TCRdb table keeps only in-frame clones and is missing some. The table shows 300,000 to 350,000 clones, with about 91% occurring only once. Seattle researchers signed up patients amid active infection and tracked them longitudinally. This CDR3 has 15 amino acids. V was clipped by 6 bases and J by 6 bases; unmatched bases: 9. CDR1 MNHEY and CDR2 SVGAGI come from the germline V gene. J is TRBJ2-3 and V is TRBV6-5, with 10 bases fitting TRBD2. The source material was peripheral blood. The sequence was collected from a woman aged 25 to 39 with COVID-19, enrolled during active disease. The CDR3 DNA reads TGTGCCAGCAGACAGCGGGAGGGCTTGGCGGATACGCAGTATTTT. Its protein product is CASRQREGLADTQYF.